Sequencing of this TCR beta chain was carried out in a study of cytomegalovirus exposure and HLA in healthy donors. Study-wide context: Tens of millions of unique TCRs from HLA-typed donors were held in an early data release. Broader study findings: Most TCR beta V segments were productive about 87% or about 30% of the time in an earlier analysis.

As concerns this clone: Its antigen is currently unknown.

The PCR employed 60 Vbeta primers together with 13 Jbeta primers. Only in-frame clones appear in the TCRdb table, and some are missing; sequencing was by immunoSEQ multiplex PCR. The profile covers around 170,000 clones, with around 80% appearing a single time and around 1.5% taken by the ten largest. Germline loops: CDR1 SGHRS, CDR2 YFSETQ. The trim removed 4 bases at V and 1 base at J, leaving 10 bases unmatched. This CDR3 has 16 amino acids. Sequenced input: PBMCs. V gene TRBV5-1 combines with J gene TRBJ2-7; TRBD2 matches at 8 bases. The TCR originated in a man between 18 and 35 years old in good health and CMV-seronegative. CDR3 nucleotide sequence: TGCGCCAGCAGCAGCCGGGGGGGCCCCTCGTCCTACGAGCAGTACTTC. The encoded protein is CASSSRGGPSSYEQYF.